The source of this T cell receptor (beta chain) is a study of blood T cell repertoires in COVID-19 (dated by TCRdb to 2019 to 2021). As for the study more broadly: Samples covering the acute and convalescent phases of COVID-19 were provided by collaborators in the United States, Italy and Spain. The prospective study material was composed of cDNA or gDNA derived from T cells, B-cell-depleted T cells, or PBMCs. Samples came from the ongoing ImmuneRACE study (first 160 participants) plus 1,254 subjects from 6 global collaborators. HLA class I and class II types, where available, came from metadata supplied by the sample provider rather than from assay-based typing. The repertoires were released in a freely available public database meant as a resource for research on the immune response to SARS-CoV-2. Subjects who had been exposed to COVID-19, were actively infected with it, or had recovered from it provided the deeply sampled blood TCRbeta repertoires that made up the dataset. Sample metadata almost always included a de-identified subject ID, COVID-19 status, age in years and sex.

One collaborating source in Seattle enrolled patients during active infection and followed them longitudinally through the course of disease. The collaborating institutions used their own protocols to collect whole blood in K2EDTA tubes. For TCRbeta analysis, collaborator samples were shipped as frozen whole blood, as isolated PBMCs, or as DNA extracted from either sample type. Broad study findings and their caveats: Clinical and demographic metadata were provided uncurated, with the amount varying by source and participant.

TCRbeta CDR3 regions were amplified from genomic DNA by means of the immunoSEQ Assay, a bias-controlled multiplex PCR. The paper's processing steps were these. Within the assay, amplification of reference gene primers was used to estimate how many nucleated cells each sample contained. Sequence reads were collapsed and filtered to measure the absolute abundance of every unique TCRbeta CDR3 rearrangement. For each sample, productive Simpson clonality was calculated as the square root of Simpson's diversity index over productive rearrangements. TCRdb took this table from immuneACCESS and kept in-frame rearrangements with V and J called. Such tables lack part of the clones; where checked against another copy, unresolved V genes explain under half of the gap, and the rest is unexplained. V, J and clone size reflect that table, while D and trimming were determined from the DNA. The sample records around 93,000 clones, around 91% of which are singletons. Approximately 7% of the sample lies in the top ten.

The CDR3 measures 15 amino acids from cysteine to phenylalanine. The retained sequence is limited to the CDR3, 45 bases, with the frame set at the first base. Trimmed from V: 6 bases; trimmed from J: 4 bases; junction bases lacking a gene match: 7. CDR1 and CDR2 are drawn from the germline V gene: MDHEN, SYDVKM. A remark on this clone: It has no known antigen specificity. Per-nucleotide qualities are absent, and no much larger clonotype sits a single base away.

This chain joins TRBV28 to TRBJ1-5; 9 bases in the middle match TRBD1. The sequenced material came from peripheral blood. This TCR was sampled from a man in his late teens or twenties with COVID-19, enrolled during active disease. The CDR3 region: CASRADRGRNQPQHF. The sequence in DNA is TGTGCCAGCAGGGCTGACAGGGGGAGGAATCAGCCCCAGCATTTT.